This TCR beta chain was retrieved from a study of cytomegalovirus exposure and HLA in healthy donors (dated by TCRdb to the late 2010s). Turning to the overall study: An earlier analysis of roughly 570 of the donors reported about 300 Gb of sequence data and 117 million unique TCR beta sequences obtained from some 170 million T cells. An earlier analysis of approximately 580 of the donors used high-throughput TCR beta sequencing to judge whether each TCR beta V gene segment behaved as functional or pseudogenic. The T cell repertoires of 550 to 850 subjects were profiled by immunosequencing and related to cytomegalovirus serostatus. A later analysis re-analyzed previously published TCR beta repertoires from 666 donors and added high-resolution HLA genotyping to study TCR occurrence patterns. Rather than using new phenotypic data, the later analysis identified candidate immune exposures from TCR beta sequences and from how often those sequences occurred across donors. An early release that covered around 590 HLA-typed donors contained approximately 320 gigabases of sequencing data and around 80 million unique TCR sequences. The number of donors typed differed by locus, with about 629-640 for A, B, C, DRB1 and DQB1, about 500 for DQA1, about 610 for DPA1, and some 470 for DPB1. All discovery cohort repertoires had been generated using a single sequencing platform. High-throughput TCR immunosequencing, statistical association of individual TCRs with disease status, and machine learning were combined to predict cytomegalovirus infection status. About 5 DR-DQ haplotypes were handled as single units for association and clustering, since linkage in the cohort was strong. A later genetic analysis took genome-wide SNP genotypes for about 55% of the roughly 700 donors and used that subset as a discovery cohort. The genetic ancestry cluster associated with self-reported Caucasian donors included about 81% of the 300 to 400 genotyped donors. The aim of the study was to test whether cataloging public T cell receptors could identify signatures of past pathogen exposure. HLA typing covered class I and class II loci at four-digit resolution. Donor age, sex, ethnicity and CMV serostatus were compiled alongside the repertoire data. Across 398 genotyped donors of the cohort, an average of about 240,000 unique TCR beta nucleotide sequences per donor were sequenced, and roughly a sixth of those sequences were non-productive. In addition to the first cohort of 650 to 750 subjects, a separate validation cohort of 120 different subjects was used. Here is what the overall study found, with its caveats: The only immune exposure information available for the cohort was CMV serostatus. A later analysis found that TCR association rates varied across HLA loci, with DRB1 alleles showing the most associated TCRs and HLA-C alleles the fewest. In a later analysis, HLA-associated TCR beta chains showed more clonal expansion and lower generation probabilities than non-associated chains that were equally common. A further reported finding was that TCR beta sequences accurately predicted the HLA-A and HLA-B alleles for most subjects in the first cohort. An earlier analysis of some 560 of the donors showed that most TCR beta V segments appeared in productive rearrangements either about 87% or about 30% of the time, which broadly matched IMGT annotations. Compared with the roughly 720-donor mean, donors in an Asian-associated ancestry cluster had fewer N-insertions in productive TCRs, according to a later genetic analysis. Most TCR sequences were observed very rarely across donors, whereas some public TCRs were present in many individuals. V-gene and J-gene trimming of TCR beta chains was associated with a missense DCLRE1C variant in a later genetic analysis, and the association was replicated in an independent cohort. The sequencing pipeline was judged likely to have produced a cluster of highly shared sequence variants as a technical artifact. The presence/absence analyses assumed that sequencing depth was roughly uniform across donors, and that assumption may not be true. The earlier analysis of almost 600 of the donors excluded 15 to 20 rarely observed V segments, including chromosome 9 orphons, because counts were too low. When HLA alleles, especially DR and DQ, strongly co-occurred, attributing TCR associations to individual alleles was difficult. It was suggested by the authors that the approach could potentially be generalized to other disease states and immunological phenotypes. The classifier was reported to diagnose cytomegalovirus status with high specificity and sensitivity in both the original and validation cohorts. Correlated functional status among segregating V segments might reflect linkage disequilibrium, but an unknown experimental factor could not be ruled out. A later analysis associated about 16,000 TCR beta sequences with specific HLA alleles at a false discovery rate of 0.05. In a later analysis, most CMV-associated TCR beta chains were found to appear HLA-restricted, with HLA associations seemingly driven largely by CMV exposure. A few of the identified cytomegalovirus-associated TCR beta chains were confirmed in vitro to be specific for cytomegalovirus antigens. The study gave a list of some 150 TCR beta chains associated with cytomegalovirus. Some IMGT-functional V segments, including TRBV6-2 and TRBV6-3, could not be distinguished by the 87-base-pair reads and were therefore excluded. Only TCR beta chains were sequenced in this cohort, and the absence of alpha or paired-chain data limited detectable features. Because HLA typing was missing for some donors at each locus, association tests included only the typed subset. Several of the top co-occurrence clusters appeared to be linked to parvovirus B19, influenza, CMV and Epstein-Barr virus, according to a later analysis.

The library was prepared using the immunoSEQ multiplex PCR assay. For the multiplex PCR, a mixture combining 60 forward primers for TCR Vbeta segments and 13 reverse primers for TCR Jbeta segments was used. Amplification of the CDR3 region of rearranged TCR beta genes was performed with a multiplex PCR assay on genomic DNA. The amplified TCR beta libraries were sequenced on the Illumina HiSeq System as 87-base-pair reads. In the original analysis: In a later analysis, some 80 million unique TCR beta chains were counted across the approximately 670 repertoires, and roughly 9.9 million of these chains were shared by at least two donors. Raw reads were error-corrected and collapsed into unique sequences by a nearest-neighbor algorithm in which closely related sequences were merged to remove PCR and sequencing errors. To assign V, D and J gene segments, CDR3 sequences were aligned to IMGT reference sequences. For a sequence to be retained, a match of at least six nucleotides to both a V gene segment and a J gene segment was required. A rearrangement counted as productive if the CDR3 had no stop codons and remained in frame with V and J, and every other rearrangement counted as non-productive. Following IMGT convention, CDR3 was defined as the stretch from the second conserved V-encoded cysteine up to the conserved J-encoded phenylalanine. The earlier analysis of about 610 of the donors excluded sequences that lacked an unambiguous match to a single V gene segment. An earlier analysis of about 600 of the donors called V segments functional above 56.7% productive rearrangements and segregating when the between-donor standard deviation exceeded 5%. A statistical classification framework was built for diagnosing cytomegalovirus status from the catalog of TCR beta chain sequences. In a later analysis, V and J genes were assigned by comparing TCR nucleotide sequences against IMGT/GENE-DB human TR gene sequences. The TCRdist pipeline was used in a later analysis to assign CDR3 sequences and most-parsimonious VDJ recombination scenarios. In a later analysis, every TCR beta chain was defined by the combination of its CDR3 amino acid sequence and its V-gene family, and reads without a unique V-gene family were dropped. In a later analysis, fewer than 600 highly shared, low-generation-probability nucleotide sequences were removed to address suspected cross-contamination and a sequencing artifact. In a later analysis, a clonal expansion index was calculated for each public chain from normalized within-repertoire ranks of inferred template counts. A later analysis computed generation probabilities with a VDJ recombination model fitted to out-of-frame rearrangements, and checked the results against IGoR. Hypergeometric tests were used in a later analysis to score TCR-TCR, TCR-HLA and TCR-CMV co-occurrence, with a repertoire-size bias correction applied to the TCR pairs. In a later analysis, false discovery rates were estimated by permuting HLA or CMV assignments 20 times. In a later analysis, co-occurring TCRs were grouped using DBSCAN, and TCRdist sequence similarity was added for clustering within HLA-allele-positive subsets. For co-occurrence clustering, repertoires with fewer than 30,000 or more than 120,000 public chains were excluded, along with four to six repertoires with anomalous nucleotide sharing. Not all clones reach the TCRdb copy of this immuneACCESS table, which keeps in-frame sequences only. Checked studies attribute under half of the gap to unresolved V genes and leave the rest unexplained. That table is the source of V, J and clone size, and D and trimming were worked out from the DNA. The sample table shows tens of thousands of clones, and 55% to 65% are seen once. The top ten clones comprise 15% of the sample.

The cohort was made up of 666 healthy bone marrow donors. At the time of sampling, every cohort member was nominally healthy, though immune exposures that went unrecorded were likely present. The donor tested CMV seropositive, placing the donor among the approximately 290 seropositive members of the cohort. Each donor provided a peripheral blood sample, and peripheral blood mononuclear cells were used for TCR beta sequencing. The Qiagen DNeasy Blood Extraction Kit was used to extract genomic DNA from the blood cell samples. The germline V gene sets CDR1 to MDHEN and CDR2 to SYDVKM. V and J are trimmed by 6 bases and 6 bases, and the gene matches miss 10 bases of the junction. The CDR3 runs 15 amino acids, cysteine and phenylalanine included. This entry keeps only the CDR3 DNA: 45 bases, framed from base 1. Regarding this clone: This receptor's antigen is unknown. Per-nucleotide qualities are absent, and no much larger clonotype sits a single base away.

This chain joins TRBV28 to TRBJ1-5; 8 middle bases align to TRBD1. The sequence was obtained from a woman aged 40 to 55 in good health and CMV-seropositive. The sample comprised PBMCs. The CDR3 region has the sequence CASSPADRESQPQHF. The DNA sequence follows: TGTGCCAGCAGCCCCGCGGACAGGGAGAGTCAGCCCCAGCATTTT.